The 28 T cell receptor beta chains below were found in one sample sequenced in a study of T cell repertoires in ileal Crohn's disease. Data came from immunoSEQ multiplex PCR; TCRdb stores just in-frame clones and leaves some out. The table records about 62,000 clones, about 88% of them present only once. Time point noted: neoterminal ileum biopsy at postoperative endoscopy, about 6 months after surgery. Sequencing was done on a sample of ileal tissue. The receptor source for this set is an adult with Crohn's disease.

The chain recombines TRBV5-1 with TRBJ2-1; TRBD1 matches 8 bases. The V gene's germline CDR1 is SGHRS and CDR2 YFSETQ. The ends lost 1 base at V and 9 bases at J; junction bases unmatched: 6. The CDR3 is made up of 14 amino acids. The CDR3 spells CASSLQTGDGEQFF. The CDR3 DNA follows: TGCGCCAGCAGCTTGCAGACAGGGGATGGTGAGCAGTTCTTC.

CDR3 protein: CASSREAENQPQHF. Here the CDR3 DNA reads TGTGCCAGCAGCAGGGAGGCGGAGAATCAGCCCCAGCATTTT. The chain employs TRBV6-1 and TRBJ1-5; D might be TRBD1 (5 bases). The CDR3 spans 14 residues. V was shortened by 6 bases and J by 4 bases, with 13 bases between the two germline ends. From germline, CDR1 is MNHNS and CDR2 SASEGT.

V and J are TRBV6-1 and TRBJ2-1; D remains ambiguous. V dropped 0 bases and J dropped 8 bases, with 14 bases sitting between them. Germline V gene sequence: CDR1 MNHNS, CDR2 SASEGT. This CDR3 region has 15 residues. The CDR3 DNA reads TGTGCCAGCAGTGAAGCTGGGCACGCTCCCGATGAGCAGTTCTTC. Amino acids: CASSEAGHAPDEQFF.

This clone showed up just a few times. CDR3 sequence (DNA): TGTGCCACCAGCAGAGGAGGACAGTTGAACACTGAAGCTTTCTTT. This gives the protein CATSRGGQLNTEAFF. The rearrangement links TRBV15 to TRBJ1-1; TRBD1 might be the D (6 bases). V shed 1 base and J shed 0 bases, with 9 bases lying between them. This CDR3 region has 15 residues. Germline V gene lookup returns CDR1 LNHNV and CDR2 YYDKDF (reference sequence).

This chain joins TRBV5-6 and TRBJ2-5; D possibly corresponds to TRBD2 (5 bases). Deletions cut 4 bases from V and 5 bases from J, with 12 bases between. The CDR3 spans 13 residues. Germline V gene lookup returns CDR1 SGHDT and CDR2 YYEEEE. CDR3 bases: TGTGCCAGCAGCCCGGGGTCAATTGAGACCCAGTACTTC. Residues: CASSPGSIETQYF.

This clone was counted a single time. This chain uses TRBV27 with TRBJ2-2; D is perhaps TRBD2 (6 bases). Trimming left V 3 bases short and J 0 bases short, with 11 bases between. The CDR3 sequence is 16 residues long. Germline V gives CDR1 MNHEY, CDR2 SMNVEV (reference sequence). CDR3 sequence reads: CASSFSGIANTGELFF. CDR3 in DNA: TGTGCCAGCAGTTTTAGCGGCATTGCGAACACCGGGGAGCTGTTTTTT.

This chain links TRBV29-1 with TRBJ1-1; D uncertain. This CDR3 is built from 12 residues. V gave up 6 bases and J gave up 4 bases, with 12 bases separating them. Germline V gives CDR1 SQVTM, CDR2 ANQGSEA. CDR3 in amino acids: CSVDLRGTEAFF. The CDR3 region has the DNA TGCAGCGTAGATTTACGGGGCACTGAAGCTTTCTTT.

The chain is built from TRBV2 and TRBJ1-2, with D maybe TRBD1 (5 bases). Germline CDR1 reads SNHLY; CDR2 reads FYNNEI. This CDR3 contains 14 residues. Trimming took 7 bases from V and 0 from J, leaving 12 bases between them. The CDR3: CASKEGSPNYGYTF. CDR3 in DNA: TGTGCCAGCAAGGAGGGGAGTCCTAACTATGGCTACACCTTC.

This rearrangement joins TRBV6-1 to TRBJ2-3; a possible D gene is TRBD1 (6 bases). The CDR3 sequence is 14 residues long. The V gene's germline CDR1 is MNHNS and CDR2 SASEGT. Trimming pared 5 bases from V and 4 bases from J, leaving 13 bases between. CDR3 DNA: TGTGCCAGCAGTCGACAGGTATCTCCAGATACGCAGTATTTT. It specifies CASSRQVSPDTQYF.

V and J are TRBV7-2 and TRBJ2-3; the match to TRBD2 covers 11 bases. Germline-derived CDR1 and CDR2 are SGHTA and FQGNSA. V lost 5 bases and J lost 0; bases outside the gene matches: 4. The CDR3 sequence is 16 residues long. The CDR3 region has the DNA TGTGCCAGCAGCCTTAGCGGGAGGGGTAGCACAGATACGCAGTATTTT. It encodes CASSLSGRGSTDTQYF. Full variable domain (missing parts from reference TRBV7-2 and TRBJ2-3): GAGVSQSPSNKVTEKGKDVELRCDPISGHTALYWYRQSLGQGLEFLIYFQGNSAPDKSGLPSDRFSAERTGGSVSTLTIQRTQQEDSAVYLCASSLSGRGSTDTQYFGPGTRLTVL.

Details on this clone: Additional DNA sequences in this sample encode the identical CDR3. The V call is TRBV29-1, the J call TRBJ2-2; D is ambiguous. The germline gives CDR1 SQVTM, CDR2 ANQGSEA. This CDR3 has 11 amino acids. V lost 7 bases, J lost 1 base, and 4 bases lay in between. The CDR3 sequence is CSAKNTGELFF. CDR3 nucleotide sequence: TGCAGCGCAAAGAACACCGGGGAGCTGTTTTTT.

This clone was seen a handful of times. The chain has TRBV11-3 and TRBJ1-1; TRBD1 might be the D (5 bases). CDR1 is SGHNT and CDR2 is YENEEA in the germline V gene. The CDR3 has 14 residues. The V and J ends lost 2 bases and 6 bases respectively, with 13 bases between them. In DNA form, the CDR3 reads TGTGCCAGCAGCTTATGGCAGGGACTATCTGAAGCTTTCTTT. Its translation is CASSLWQGLSEAFF.

V and J are TRBV6-1 and TRBJ2-3; the match to TRBD2 covers 10 bases. The CDR3 length is 16 residues. J lost 4 bases, V lost 1 base, and 5 bases had no gene match. The germline V gene encodes CDR1 MNHNS and CDR2 SASEGT. DNA for the CDR3: TGTGCCAGCAGTGAAGATAGGCTAGCGGGGGCAGATACGCAGTATTTT. Its translation is CASSEDRLAGADTQYF.

This clone was seen only once. This rearrangement joins TRBV6-1 to TRBJ1-1, with a tentative D call TRBD1 (6 bases). The CDR3 spans 14 residues. Germline CDR1 MNHNS, CDR2 SASEGT. Trimming removed 2 bases at V and 3 bases at J, with 10 bases between. The CDR3 nucleotides are TGTGCCAGCAGTGAAACAGGGTTTTACACTGAAGCTTTCTTT. Protein sequence: CASSETGFYTEAFF.

This chain uses TRBV4-1 with TRBJ2-2; 7 bases match TRBD1. CDR1 and CDR2 (germline): MGHRA, YSYEKL. V shed 4 bases, J shed 6 bases, and the junction held 2 bases outside the gene matches. The CDR3 spans 13 residues. CDR3 in amino acids: CASSPQGSGELFF. The CDR3 bases are TGCGCCAGCAGCCCACAGGGGTCCGGGGAGCTGTTTTTT.

This chain links TRBV7-3 with TRBJ2-3; the D gene is possibly TRBD1 (6 bases). The CDR3 extends over 15 amino acids. The germline V gene encodes CDR1 SGHTA and CDR2 FQGTGA. Trimming removed 5 bases from V and 2 bases from J, with 14 bases in between. The CDR3 loop is CASSPGTLITDTQYF. CDR3 bases: TGTGCCAGCAGCCCAGGGACACTTATCACAGATACGCAGTATTTT.

In this sample, this clone turned up a few times. The rearrangement uses TRBV19 and TRBJ1-2, with 10 bases aligning to TRBD1. The CDR3 extends over 15 amino acids. Germline CDR1 LNHDA, CDR2 SQIVND (reference sequence). With V trimmed by 6 bases and J by 2 bases, 6 bases remained unmatched. CDR3 loop: CASRGDRGLNYGYTF. The CDR3 region has the DNA TGTGCCAGTAGGGGAGACAGGGGGCTCAACTATGGCTACACCTTC.

The rearrangement joins TRBV7-2 to TRBJ2-7, with TRBD2 identical over 8 bases. The V gene end was trimmed by 2 bases and the J gene end by 0 bases; junction bases not matched to a gene: 3. Germline assignment: CDR1 SGHTA and CDR2 FQGNSA. This CDR3 has 15 amino acids. CDR3 coding DNA: TGTGCCAGCAGCTTAATAAGCGGGAGCTCCTACGAGCAGTACTTC. It yields the protein CASSLISGSSYEQYF. Complete variable domain (other parts from reference TRBV7-2 and TRBJ2-7): GAGVSQSPSNKVTEKGKDVELRCDPISGHTALYWYRQSLGQGLEFLIYFQGNSAPDKSGLPSDRFSAERTGGSVSTLTIQRTQQEDSAVYLCASSLISGSSYEQYFGPGTRLTVT.

The V gene is TRBV6-5, the J gene TRBJ2-1; 7 bases match TRBD2. The trim removed 8 bases at V and 4 bases at J, leaving 8 bases unmatched. CDR3 length: 14 residues. The germline CDR1 and CDR2 sequences are MNHEY and SVGAGI. The CDR3 DNA reads as TGTGCCAGCCGTCGGAGCGGGGCGTACAATGAGCAGTTCTTC. Translation gives CASRRSGAYNEQFF.

J is TRBJ1-2 and V is TRBV7-8; 7 bases match TRBD1. Germline V lookup: CDR1 SGHVS, CDR2 FQNEAQ. V lost 5 bases and J lost 5; bases outside the gene matches: 14. CDR3 length: 16 residues. CDR3 DNA: TGTGCCAGCAGCCGTAAGGGGGCGGATGGGACATATGGCTACACCTTC. Protein product: CASSRKGADGTYGYTF.

The V and J genes are TRBV2 and TRBJ1-6, with D possibly being TRBD1 (5 bases). The V end was cut by 3 bases, the J end by 10 bases, with 10 bases between. Germline V gene data show CDR1 as SNHLY and CDR2 as FYNNEI. CDR3 length: 13 residues. In DNA form, the CDR3 reads TGTGCCAGCAGTGATCGACAGTCCTCACCCCTCCACTTT. The encoded protein is CASSDRQSSPLHF.

The V call is TRBV21-1, the J call TRBJ2-7; TRBD2, the D gene given by the table, was not confirmed from the DNA. TRBV21-1 is classified as a pseudogene. The CDR3 contains 17 residues. CDR3 sequence (DNA): TGTGCCAGCAGCAACCGAGGGGGAGGGGCTCCAACCTACGAGCAGTACTTC. Translated: CASSNRGGGAPTYEQYF.

The CDR3: CASSSSGGAPVRAFF. CDR3 sequence (DNA): TGTGCCAGCAGCTCATCAGGGGGCGCCCCGGTCAGAGCTTTCTTT. V is TRBV7-9 and J is TRBJ1-1, with TRBD1 matching over 8 bases. This CDR3 spans 15 amino acids. The germline gives CDR1 SEHNR, CDR2 FQNEAQ (reference sequence). The trim removed 4 bases at V and 10 bases at J, leaving 14 bases unmatched.

The rearrangement uses TRBV6-4 and TRBJ1-4, with a tentative D call TRBD1 (5 bases). Trimming took off 2 bases at V and 6 bases at J, with 22 bases between the two ends. Germline V CDR1 and CDR2: MRHNA, SNTAGT. The CDR3 consists of 18 residues. CDR3 in DNA: TGTGCCAGCAGTGACCCAAAAGATACAGTAGGGGCGGATGAAAAACTGTTTTTT. Its translation: CASSDPKDTVGADEKLFF.

This chain connects TRBV19 to TRBJ2-5; 7 positions match TRBD2. V lost 8 bases, J lost 5 bases, and 5 bases stayed unmatched. CDR3 length: 12 residues. Germline CDR1 and CDR2: LNHDA and SQIVND (reference sequence). This chain's CDR3 is CASGRASETQYF. As DNA, the CDR3 is TGTGCCAGTGGGAGGGCCTCGGAGACCCAGTACTTC. The full variable domain, its missing parts supplied by reference TRBV19 and TRBJ2-5, is DGGITQSPKYLFRKEGQNVTLSCEQNLNHDAMYWYRQDPGQGLRLIYYSQIVNDFQKGDIAEGYSVSREKKESFPLTVTSAQKNPTAFYLCASGRASETQYFGPGTRLLVL.

The rearrangement links TRBV14 to TRBJ1-2; no firm D call. Trimming stripped 6 bases from V and 4 bases from J, with 15 bases between. Germline V lookup: CDR1 SGHDN, CDR2 FVKESK. The CDR3 is made up of 14 amino acids. The CDR3 is CASSVRDSRYGYTF. The CDR3 DNA reads TGTGCCAGCAGTGTCAGAGACTCCCGCTATGGCTACACCTTC.

J is TRBJ1-3 and V is TRBV2; no reliable D call. V was clipped by 4 bases and J by 4 bases, with 8 bases between them. Germline-derived CDR1 and CDR2 are SNHLY and FYNNEI. The CDR3 covers 13 residues. The CDR3 nucleotides read TGTGCCAGCAGTGTTAGATTGGGAAACACCATATATTTT. Its protein product is CASSVRLGNTIYF.

The genes are TRBV7-2 and TRBJ1-5; 7 bases map to TRBD1. CDR1 is SGHTA, CDR2 FQGNSA, per germline. This CDR3 has 15 amino acids. Trimming at V came to 5 bases and at J to 6 bases, leaving 10 bases not matched to a gene. Here the CDR3 reads CASSPPGQKFQPQHF. CDR3 bases: TGTGCCAGCAGCCCACCGGGACAGAAGTTTCAGCCCCAGCATTTT.